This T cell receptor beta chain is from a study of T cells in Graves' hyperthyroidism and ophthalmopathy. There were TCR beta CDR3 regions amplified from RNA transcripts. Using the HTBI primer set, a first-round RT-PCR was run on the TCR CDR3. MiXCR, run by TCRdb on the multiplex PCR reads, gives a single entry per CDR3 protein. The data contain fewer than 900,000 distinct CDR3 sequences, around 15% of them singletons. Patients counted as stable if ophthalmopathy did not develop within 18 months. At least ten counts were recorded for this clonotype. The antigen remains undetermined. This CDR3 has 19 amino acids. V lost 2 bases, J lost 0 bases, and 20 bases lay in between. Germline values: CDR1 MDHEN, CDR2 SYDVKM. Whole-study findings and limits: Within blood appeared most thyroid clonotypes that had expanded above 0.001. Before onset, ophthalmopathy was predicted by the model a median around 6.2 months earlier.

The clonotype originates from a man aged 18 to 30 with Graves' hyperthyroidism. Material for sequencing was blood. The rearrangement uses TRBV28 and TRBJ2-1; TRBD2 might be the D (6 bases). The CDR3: CASSLSWLALSSSYNEQFF. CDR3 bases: TGTGCCAGCAGTTTAAGTTGGCTAGCGCTTAGTTCCTCCTACAATGAGCAGTTCTTC.